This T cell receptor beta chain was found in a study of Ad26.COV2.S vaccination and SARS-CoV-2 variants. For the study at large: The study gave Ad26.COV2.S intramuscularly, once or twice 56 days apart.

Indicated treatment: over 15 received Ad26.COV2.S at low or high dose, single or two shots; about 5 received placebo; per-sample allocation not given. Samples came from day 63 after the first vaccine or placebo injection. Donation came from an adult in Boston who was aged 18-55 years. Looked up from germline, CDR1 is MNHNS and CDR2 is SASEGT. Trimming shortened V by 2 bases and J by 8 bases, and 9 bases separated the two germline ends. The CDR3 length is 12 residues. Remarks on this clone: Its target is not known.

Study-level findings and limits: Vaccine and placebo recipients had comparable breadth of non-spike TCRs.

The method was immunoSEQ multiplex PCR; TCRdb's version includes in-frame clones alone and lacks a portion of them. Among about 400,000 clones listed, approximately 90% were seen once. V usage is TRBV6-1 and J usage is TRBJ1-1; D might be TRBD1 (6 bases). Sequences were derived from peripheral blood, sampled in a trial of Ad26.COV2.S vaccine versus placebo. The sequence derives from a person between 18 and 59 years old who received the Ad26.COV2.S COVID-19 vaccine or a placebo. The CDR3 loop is CASSESQGEAFF. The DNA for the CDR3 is TGTGCCAGCAGTGAATCGCAGGGGGAAGCTTTCTTT.